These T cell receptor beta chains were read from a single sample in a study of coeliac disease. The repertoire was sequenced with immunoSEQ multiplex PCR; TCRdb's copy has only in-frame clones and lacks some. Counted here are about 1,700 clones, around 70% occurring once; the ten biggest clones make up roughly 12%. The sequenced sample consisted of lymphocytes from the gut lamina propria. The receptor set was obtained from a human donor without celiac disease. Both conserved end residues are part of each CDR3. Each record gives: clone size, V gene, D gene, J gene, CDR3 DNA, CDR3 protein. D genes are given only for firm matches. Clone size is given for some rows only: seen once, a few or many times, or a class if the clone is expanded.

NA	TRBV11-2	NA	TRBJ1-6	TGTGCCAGCAGCTTATCGCAAGGAGTAGGACTCCACTTT	CASSLSQGVGLHF
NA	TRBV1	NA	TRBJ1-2	TGCCACCAGCAGGACATATTGCTTGTGCGAAAGACCTATGGCTACACCTTC	CHQQDILLVRKTYGYTF
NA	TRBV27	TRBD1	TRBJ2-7	TGTGCCAGCAGTCCACCGGGACAGGGGTCCGAGCAGTACTTC	CASSPPGQGSEQYF
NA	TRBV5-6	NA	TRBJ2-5	TGTGCCAGCAGTTCCCCTGCGGAGGGCGAGACCCAGTACTTC	CASSSPAEGETQYF
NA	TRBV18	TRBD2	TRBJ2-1	TGTGCCAGCTCGCCAGGAGCTAGCGGGACGGGCAATGAGCAGTTCTTC	CASSPGASGTGNEQFF
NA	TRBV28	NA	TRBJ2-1	TGTGCCAGCAGTTTACTGTATAATGAGCAGTTCTTC	CASSLLYNEQFF
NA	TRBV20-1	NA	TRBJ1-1	TGCAGTGCTAGAGGAACCTATGAAGCTTTCTTT	CSARGTYEAFF
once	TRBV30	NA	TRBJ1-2	TGTGCCTGGAGTGGGGGAGGGGACGGCAAGGGCTACACCTTC	CAWSGGGDGKGYTF
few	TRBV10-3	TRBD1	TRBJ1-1	TGTGCCATCAGACTGGGACAGGGACCCGAAGCTTTCTTT	CAIRLGQGPEAFF
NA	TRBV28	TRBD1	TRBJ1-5	TGTGCCAGCAGTTCGATCAGACAGGGGGAACATAGCAATCAGCCCCAGCATTTT	CASSSIRQGEHSNQPQHF
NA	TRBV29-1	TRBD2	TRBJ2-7	TGCAGCTTCCGACGGGGGGATCTGAGTGAGCAGTACTTC	CSFRRGDLSEQYF
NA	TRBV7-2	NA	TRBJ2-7	TGTGCCAGCAGTCTGGGCTACCGGCAGTACTTC	CASSLGYRQYF
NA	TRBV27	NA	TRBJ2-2	TGTGCCAGCAGATCCCTCACAGGGTTCACCGGGGAGCTGTTTTTT	CASRSLTGFTGELFF
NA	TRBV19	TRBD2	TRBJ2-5	TGTGCCAGTAGTACCGGGAGCGGGAAAAAGACCCAGTACTTC	CASSTGSGKKTQYF
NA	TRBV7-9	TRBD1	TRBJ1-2	TGTGCCAGCAGCTTCGAGACAGGGTCGAGTGGCTACACCTTC	CASSFETGSSGYTF
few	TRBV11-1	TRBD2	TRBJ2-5	TGTGCCAGCAGCCCCCCGGGGAGCGGGAGTGAGACCCAGTACTTC	CASSPPGSGSETQYF
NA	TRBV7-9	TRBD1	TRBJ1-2	TGTGCCAGCGGGGGACAGGGCGGCTATGGCTACACCTTC	CASGGQGGYGYTF